This TCR beta chain came from a study of CD8+CD57+ T cells in acquired aplastic anemia. The wider study: Sorted CD4+ and CD8+ cells gave an average of about 3 ug of DNA. Whole-study findings and limits: Patients and controls shared approximately 30 CD8+ CDR3 sequences, highly expressed in patients. CD8+ Simpson's diversity did not differ significantly between patients and controls.

In its sample, this clonotype was seen many times. What it recognizes is unknown. Patients picked for sequencing had shown CD8+CD57+ cell expansion detected by flow cytometry. TCR beta VDJ and CDR3 were profiled, and genomic DNA was the template. TCRdb redid the calling of the reads with MiXCR, one entry per CDR3 protein. The sample carries 110,000 or so distinct CDR3 sequences, roughly 55% recorded once. This CDR3 contains 15 residues. V lost 4 bases and J 3 bases, leaving 15 bases between the germline ends. The V gene's germline CDR1 is SNHLY and CDR2 FYNNEI. The sequence derives from a human donor with aplastic anemia. The sequencing input was sorted CD4+, CD8+, or CD8+CD57+ T cells (not recorded which) from PBMCs. V usage is TRBV2 and J usage is TRBJ1-1; D uncertain. Here the CDR3 reads CASSGIGGGYTEAFF. CDR3 in DNA: TGTGCCAGCAGTGGAATTGGTGGAGGGTACACTGAAGCTTTCTTT. The full variable domain, its missing parts supplied by reference TRBV2 and TRBJ1-1, is EPEVTQTPSHQVTQMGQEVILRCVPISNHLYFYWYRQILGQKVEFLVSFYNNEISEKSEIFDDQFSVERPDGSNFTLKIRSTKLEDSAMYFCASSGIGGGYTEAFFGQGTRLTVV.